One TCR beta chain is described in this entry. Germline CDR1 and CDR2: MDHEN and SYDVKM. The CDR3 is made up of 21 amino acids. Losses at the gene ends were 4 bases for V and 0 bases for J; bases not matched to a gene: 18. Measured with immunoSEQ multiplex PCR; TCRdb has only the in-frame clones, and not every one. The sample shows hundreds of thousands of clones, around 87% of them seen only once. Enrolled through a virtual design, the participants were between roughly 18 and 95 years of age and came from roughly 22 US areas. Either two negative PCRs, clearance, or symptom resolution qualified Cohort 3 donors as recovered. These data come from a study of blood T cell repertoires in COVID-19. Whole-study context: The origin of the acute and convalescent COVID-19 samples was the United States, Italy and Spain.

The sequenced sample consisted of PBMCs or T cells enriched from blood (not recorded which). This receptor was taken from a man between 18 and 29 years old who had recovered from COVID-19. The V call is TRBV28, the J call TRBJ2-1, with 10 bases matching TRBD2. Here the CDR3 reads CASSSLQITSGASSSYNEQFF. The CDR3 nucleotides are TGTGCCAGCAGTTCTCTACAAATAACTAGCGGGGCTAGTAGCTCCTACAATGAGCAGTTCTTC.